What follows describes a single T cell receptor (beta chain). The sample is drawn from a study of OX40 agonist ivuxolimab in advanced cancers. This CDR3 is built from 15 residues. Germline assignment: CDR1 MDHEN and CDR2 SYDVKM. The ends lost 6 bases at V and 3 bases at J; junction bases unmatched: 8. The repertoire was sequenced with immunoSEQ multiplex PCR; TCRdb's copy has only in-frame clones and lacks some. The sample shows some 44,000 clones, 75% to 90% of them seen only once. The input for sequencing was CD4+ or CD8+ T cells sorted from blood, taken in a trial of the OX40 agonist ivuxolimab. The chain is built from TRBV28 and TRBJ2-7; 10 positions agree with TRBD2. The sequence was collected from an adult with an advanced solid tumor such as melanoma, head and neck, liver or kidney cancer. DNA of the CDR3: TGTGCCAGCAGCCACCTAGCGGGAGATCACTACGAGCAGTACTTC. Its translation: CASSHLAGDHYEQYF. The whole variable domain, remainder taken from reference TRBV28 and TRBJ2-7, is DVKVTQSSRYLVKRTGEKVFLECVQDMDHENMFWYRQDPGLGLRLIYFSYDVKMKEKGDIPEGYSVSREKKERFSLILESASTNQTSMYLCASSHLAGDHYEQYFGPGTRLTVT.